Listed below are T cell receptor beta chains from one sample, sequenced in a study of blood T cell repertoires in COVID-19. Some clones are missing from TCRdb's copy, which holds only in-frame ones; the method was immunoSEQ multiplex PCR. The table has nearly 200,000 clones, approximately 80% seen once. The sample comprised peripheral blood. Receptors originate from a human donor in a cohort sampled during active COVID-19. The CDR3 runs from the conserved cysteine through the conserved F or W. Each record gives: D gene, J gene, V gene, clone size, CDR3 protein, CDR3 DNA. The D gene is left open where the match is weak. Some rows mark clone size as missing; the rest say once, few, many or name a class of expanded clone.

>NA|TRBJ1-2|TRBV7-2|few
CASSPRTGTYGYTF
TGTGCCAGCAGCCCCCGGACTGGAACGTATGGCTACACCTTC
>TRBD1|TRBJ2-1|TRBV7-9|NA
CASSAGTGWVHEQFF
TGTGCCAGCAGTGCCGGGACAGGGTGGGTACATGAGCAGTTCTTC
>NA|TRBJ1-1|TRBV20-1|few
CSARSQVEAFF
TGCAGTGCTAGATCTCAGGTAGAAGCTTTCTTT
>NA|TRBJ1-1|TRBV5-5|few
CASSVRAGGEAFF
TGTGCCAGCAGCGTGCGGGCGGGGGGTGAAGCTTTCTTT
>TRBD2|TRBJ2-3|TRBV5-6|NA
CASSTTSGGDTQYF
TGTGCCAGCAGCACTACTAGCGGGGGAGATACGCAGTATTTT
>TRBD1|TRBJ1-3|TRBV28|few
CASSFGMTGGFGNTIYF
TGTGCCAGCAGTTTTGGGATGACAGGGGGCTTTGGAAACACCATATATTTT
>TRBD1|TRBJ1-1|TRBV28|NA
CASSLWGQYTEAFF
TGTGCCAGCAGTTTATGGGGACAGTACACTGAAGCTTTCTTT
>NA|TRBJ1-1|TRBV5-1|NA
CASSSNSLNTEAFF
TGCGCCAGCAGCTCTAATTCCTTGAACACTGAAGCTTTCTTT
>NA|TRBJ2-5|TRBV5-4|once
CASSLEAGQETQYF
TGTGCCAGCAGCTTGGAGGCAGGCCAAGAGACCCAGTACTTC
>NA|TRBJ2-1|TRBV3-1/TRBV3-2|NA
CASSLSPGEQFF
TGTGCCAGCAGTTTAAGTCCAGGGGAGCAGTTCTTC
>TRBD1|TRBJ1-2|TRBV7-9|few
CASRLDRDAGYTF
TGTGCCAGCAGACTCGACAGGGATGCTGGCTACACCTTC
>NA|TRBJ2-7|TRBV19|NA
CASSRQVSSYEQYF
TGTGCCAGTAGTAGGCAGGTGAGCTCCTACGAGCAGTACTTC
>NA|TRBJ2-1|TRBV19|NA
CASSIRGSNYNEQFF
TGTGCCAGTAGTATCAGAGGTTCCAATTACAATGAGCAGTTCTTC
>NA|TRBJ1-5|TRBV7-9|NA
CASSSEGRDQPQHF
TGTGCCAGCAGCTCTGAAGGGAGGGATCAGCCCCAGCATTTT
>NA|TRBJ1-3|TRBV7-6|medium-sized
CASSPRSLSGNTIYF
TGTGCCAGCAGCCCGAGGTCTCTCTCTGGAAACACCATATATTTT
>TRBD2|TRBJ2-5|TRBV19|NA
CASSEGLAGRIQETQYF
TGTGCCAGTAGTGAGGGACTAGCGGGAAGAATCCAAGAGACCCAGTACTTC
>NA|TRBJ1-1|TRBV10-3|NA
CAITRGGGGDTEAFF
TGTGCCATCACCCGGGGGGGAGGAGGGGACACTGAAGCTTTCTTT
>NA|TRBJ1-2|TRBV12-3/TRBV12-4|NA
CASSRDSYGYTF
TGTGCCAGCTCGAGGGATTCCTATGGCTACACCTTC
>NA|TRBJ1-5|TRBV10-3|NA
CAIRNTGTGSNQPQHF
TGTGCCATCAGAAACACAGGGACGGGGAGCAATCAGCCCCAGCATTTT
>NA|TRBJ2-1|TRBV7-9|NA
CASSLGQGGFEQFF
TGTGCCAGCAGCTTAGGGCAGGGGGGATTTGAGCAGTTCTTC
>TRBD2|TRBJ2-1|TRBV5-4|NA
CASSTALAGGAPREQFF
TGTGCCAGCAGCACCGCTCTAGCGGGAGGAGCCCCGCGTGAGCAGTTCTTC
>NA|TRBJ2-3|TRBV20-1|NA
CSASVPGQHSTDTQYF
TGCAGTGCTAGTGTACCGGGACAACATTCCACAGATACGCAGTATTTT
>NA|TRBJ2-7|TRBV7-2|NA
CASSLSGSYEQYF
TGTGCCAGCAGCTTATCAGGGTCCTACGAGCAGTACTTC
>NA|TRBJ2-7|TRBV27|NA
CASMSRVAAYEQYF
TGTGCCAGCATGAGTCGGGTAGCGGCATACGAGCAGTACTTC